This T cell receptor beta chain was sequenced for a study of T cells in localized non-small cell lung cancer. The study, taken as a whole, reports: Patients showing higher blood T cell density tended to see longer overall survival. Because sequencing included only one region (of the tumor), heterogeneity remains possible. Adjacent lung had a median roughly 60 of the 100 largest tumor clones. Exceeding tumor, uninvolved adjacent lung had the highest T cell clonality.

Assay: immunoSEQ multiplex PCR; the TCRdb copy retains only in-frame clones and omits some. This table holds approximately 30,000 clones, 90% to 95% found once. To note about this clone: Its target is not known.

CDR1 SGDLS and CDR2 YYNGEE come from the germline V gene. Losses at the gene ends were 0 bases for V and 2 bases for J; bases not matched to a gene: 2. This CDR3 contains 16 residues. The TCR was taken from a female donor at least 60 years old with stage I lung adenocarcinoma. The J gene is TRBJ2-6, the V gene TRBV9, with TRBD1 matching over 7 bases. The material was peripheral blood, obtained before any cancer treatment. CDR3 region: CASSVVGGAGANVLTF. In DNA, the CDR3 is TGTGCCAGCAGCGTAGTAGGGGGCGCTGGGGCCAACGTCCTGACTTTC.